A selection of T cell receptor beta chains follows, all from one sample in a study of blood T cells in healthy people across ages. A single record per CDR3 protein comes from TCRdb applying MiXCR to the 5' RACE reads. This table holds fewer than 2 million distinct CDR3 sequences, 35% to 50% found once. What was sequenced was blood. Source of these receptors: a human donor in good health. Each CDR3 is given with its conserved first and last residue. Fields, in order: J gene, D gene, V gene, clone size, CDR3 DNA, CDR3 protein. A D gene is named only where the DNA matches it firmly. Some rows mark clone size as missing; the rest say once, few, many or name a class of expanded clone.

TRBJ1-2 | NA | TRBV15 | NA | TGTGCCACCGCGGCGGACAGTCGGGCTAACTATGGCTACACCTTC | CATAADSRANYGYTF
TRBJ2-5 | TRBD1 | TRBV6-5 | NA | TGTGCCAGCAGTTACACAGGACAGGGTCGGGAGACCCAGTACTTC | CASSYTGQGRETQYF
TRBJ2-1 | NA | TRBV28 | NA | TGTGCCAGCACCGGGGGACCCATTAATGAGCAGTTCTTC | CASTGGPINEQFF
TRBJ2-3 | TRBD2 | TRBV20-1 | NA | TGCAGTGCTAGAGATCTTACGGGGGGAATAGATACGCAGTATTTT | CSARDLTGGIDTQYF
TRBJ2-3 | TRBD1 | TRBV5-1 | NA | TGCGCCAGCAGCCGACAGGGGCCCCGCACAGATACGCAGTATTTT | CASSRQGPRTDTQYF
TRBJ2-5 | NA | TRBV10-3 | few | TGTGCCATCAGTGACGGTCAGGGAGGGACCCAGTACTTC | CAISDGQGGTQYF
TRBJ1-1 | NA | TRBV25-1 | NA | TGTGCCAGCAGTGACTTCCCGGTGCACACTGAAGCTTTCTTT | CASSDFPVHTEAFF
TRBJ1-4 | NA | TRBV2 | NA | TGTGCCAGTTCCGCAACTCGAAGGCATGAAAAACTGTTTTTT | CASSATRRHEKLFF
TRBJ2-5 | NA | TRBV20-1 | NA | TGCAGTGCCCCCCTCGGGGTCGAAGAGACCCAGTACTTC | CSAPLGVEETQYF
TRBJ2-7 | NA | TRBV10-3 | NA | TGTGCCATCAGACCGTCAAATGTAGACTTCTCCTACAATGAGCAGTACTTC | CAIRPSNVDFSYNEQYF
TRBJ2-3 | TRBD2 | TRBV3-1 | NA | TGTGCCAGCAGCCAAGATGAGCGGGGGGCTGGAGATACGCAGTATTTT | CASSQDERGAGDTQYF
TRBJ2-5 | NA | TRBV20-1 | NA | TGCAGTGCCCGGTTGACAGGCCAAGAGACCCAGTACTTC | CSARLTGQETQYF
TRBJ1-2 | TRBD1 | TRBV27 | NA | TGTGCCAGCAGCCTACAGGGGAGGGGTGGCTGCACCTTC | CASSLQGRGGCTF
TRBJ2-7 | TRBD2 | TRBV5-1 | NA | TGCGCCAGCAGCGCCGGACTAGCGGGGGACCTCTACGAGCAGTACTTC | CASSAGLAGDLYEQYF
TRBJ1-1 | NA | TRBV12-3/TRBV12-4 | NA | TGTGCCAGCAACGAATGGGGTGGGGACACTGAAGCTTTCTTT | CASNEWGGDTEAFF
TRBJ1-2 | NA | TRBV4-1 | NA | TGCGCCAGCAGCCTTCAGCCGGTAGGGCCTAACAGCTACACCTTC | CASSLQPVGPNSYTF
TRBJ2-1 | TRBD2 | TRBV27 | NA | TGTGCCAGCAGTAATCCTTGGCTAGCGGGGGATAATGAGCAGTTCTTC | CASSNPWLAGDNEQFF
TRBJ2-7 | TRBD2 | TRBV5-6 | NA | TGTGCCAGCAGCTCCCTAGCGGGGGTCCCCTACGAGCAGTACTTC | CASSSLAGVPYEQYF
TRBJ2-5 | TRBD2 | TRBV29-1 | many | TGCAGCGTCGGAGGACTAGCGGGGGGGAACGGAGAGACCCAGTACTTC | CSVGGLAGGNGETQYF
TRBJ1-2 | NA | TRBV9 | NA | TGTGCCAGCAGTCCCATGGACAGCGGCTACACCTTC | CASSPMDSGYTF
TRBJ2-7 | NA | TRBV10-3 | NA | TGTGCCATCAGTGCCCAAAACGAGCAGTACTTC | CAISAQNEQYF
TRBJ1-6 | NA | TRBV30 | few | TGTGCCTGGAGAAGGGCCCGGTACCACTTT | CAWRRARYHF
TRBJ2-7 | NA | TRBV5-1 | NA | TGCGCCAGCAGCTTGGGGGGGACCGGGGTTGACGAGCAGTACTTC | CASSLGGTGVDEQYF
TRBJ2-4 | NA | TRBV4-1 | NA | TGCGCCAGCAGCCAAGATTCGTTGCGGACGGGGGAGCAGTACTTC | CASSQDSLRTGEQYF
TRBJ2-1 | NA | TRBV20-1 | NA | TGCAGTGCTAGAGAGGGGGGGGGGCTTTACAATGAGCAGTTCTTC | CSAREGGGLYNEQFF
TRBJ2-4 | NA | TRBV28 | NA | TGTGCCAGCATGGGGCCAGAAACTTGGATGCAGTACTTC | CASMGPETWMQYF
TRBJ2-1 | NA | TRBV27 | few | TGTGCCAGCAGTTTACCCAACAAGGGGGGGCCCCACAATGAGCAGTTCTTC | CASSLPNKGGPHNEQFF
TRBJ1-6 | TRBD1 | TRBV20-1 | NA | TGCAGTGCTAGATGGGACAGGGGGAATTCACCCCTCCACTTT | CSARWDRGNSPLHF
TRBJ2-4 | NA | TRBV3-1 | few | TGTGCCAGCAGCCAAGGGGAGTTACTAGCCAAAAACATTCAGTACTTC | CASSQGELLAKNIQYF
TRBJ2-3 | NA | TRBV9 | few | TGTGCCAGCAGCCAGAAGGGCAGGGGCACAGATACGCAGTATTTT | CASSQKGRGTDTQYF
TRBJ2-7 | NA | TRBV3-1 | NA | TGTGCCAGCAGCCCCGCTAACAGGGAAGATGAGTCCTACGAGCAGTACTTC | CASSPANREDESYEQYF
TRBJ2-1 | NA | TRBV9 | few | TGTGCCAGCAGCGGACTCCTTGGGCACTCGAATGAGCAGTTCTTC | CASSGLLGHSNEQFF
TRBJ2-1 | NA | TRBV4-1 | NA | TGCGCCAGCAGCCCCCAAGTCGGGGATGAGCAGTTCTTC | CASSPQVGDEQFF
TRBJ2-7 | NA | TRBV13 | many | TGTGCCAGCAGCTTAGTAACTCCCTACGAGCAGTACTTC | CASSLVTPYEQYF
TRBJ2-3 | NA | TRBV11-2 | NA | TGTGCCAGCAGCTTTTATAACCATTTGGTCACCTACACCACAGATACGCAGTATTTT | CASSFYNHLVTYTTDTQYF
TRBJ1-5 | NA | TRBV6-1 | NA | TGTGCCAGCAGCGAAAGGGGCCTGGTCTTCAGTCAGCCCCAGCATTTT | CASSERGLVFSQPQHF
TRBJ2-7 | NA | TRBV7-2 | NA | TGTGTCAGCAGCTTAAAAATCAGGGACTACGAGCAGTACTTC | CVSSLKIRDYEQYF
TRBJ2-3 | TRBD2 | TRBV20-1 | NA | TGCAGTGCTAGAGATCGACTAGCGCCAGCTAGCACAGATACGCAGTATTTT | CSARDRLAPASTDTQYF
TRBJ2-7 | NA | TRBV4-3 | few | TGCGCCAGCAGCCAAGAAGGGGGGCAGTACGAGCAGTACTTC | CASSQEGGQYEQYF
TRBJ2-5 | TRBD1 | TRBV18 | few | TGTGCCAGCTCGGCGACAGGGGGGAAAGAGACCCAGTACTTC | CASSATGGKETQYF
TRBJ2-5 | TRBD1 | TRBV5-6 | NA | TGTGCCAGCAGCCAGGACAGGGGCGTGAAGACCCAGTACTTC | CASSQDRGVKTQYF
TRBJ1-5 | TRBD1 | TRBV6-2/TRBV6-3 | few | TGTGCCAGCAGTTACTACAGGGGGGGCAATCAGCCCCAGCATTTT | CASSYYRGGNQPQHF
TRBJ1-4 | TRBD1 | TRBV29-1 | NA | TGCAGCGTTGAATGGGCAGGGGGCCGTGAAAAACTGTTTTTT | CSVEWAGGREKLFF
TRBJ1-2 | NA | TRBV6-1 | few | TGTGCCAGCAATACGGGGAACTATGGCTACACCTTC | CASNTGNYGYTF
TRBJ2-4 | TRBD1 | TRBV7-3 | NA | TGTGCCAGCAGCTTCGACAGGGAGTCGGGTGGGCAGTACTTC | CASSFDRESGGQYF
TRBJ2-3 | TRBD2 | TRBV20-1 | NA | TGCAGTGCTAATAGAGCGGGGGGGAGATCGTGGGTAGATACGCAGTATTTT | CSANRAGGRSWVDTQYF
TRBJ2-7 | NA | TRBV6-6 | many | TGTGCCAGCAGAGCCGGGATAACCTACGAGCAGTACTTC | CASRAGITYEQYF
TRBJ2-5 | TRBD2 | TRBV18 | few | TGTGCCAGCTCACCACCGCGGGGGAGGACACAAGAGACCCAGTACTTC | CASSPPRGRTQETQYF
TRBJ2-3 | TRBD2 | TRBV20-1 | NA | TGCAGTGCTAAGCCTAGCGGGGGGAGCACAGATACGCAGTATTTT | CSAKPSGGSTDTQYF
TRBJ2-7 | NA | TRBV7-6 | many | TGTGCCAGCAGTCCCGGGGGGCCCGAGCAGTACTTC | CASSPGGPEQYF
TRBJ1-1 | NA | TRBV6-2/TRBV6-3 | NA | TGTGCCAGCATAGGAAGGAGACAGGCCTTTGAAGCTTTCTTT | CASIGRRQAFEAFF
TRBJ1-4 | NA | TRBV20-1 | NA | TGCAGCTGCCTCCGGGGGGGTAATGAAAAACTGTTTTTT | CSCLRGGNEKLFF